These T cell receptor beta chains were read from a single sample in a study of T cells in Graves' hyperthyroidism and ophthalmopathy. TCRdb analysed the multiplex PCR reads with MiXCR anew, one entry per CDR3 protein. This table has 300,000 to 450,000 distinct CDR3 sequences, approximately 17% appearing once. Sequences were obtained from blood. The receptors were gathered from a man between 18 and 29 years old with Graves' ophthalmopathy. Both conserved end residues are part of each CDR3.

V gene	J gene	CDR3 protein
TRBV2	TRBJ2-1	CASSGGRSTYEQFF
TRBV7-2	TRBJ2-7	CASSQDRGREQYF
TRBV3-1	TRBJ1-1	CASSQGTAATEAFF
TRBV11-2	TRBJ2-1	CASSFLAATYNEQFF
TRBV20-1	TRBJ2-7	CSARDRTEQYF
TRBV6-1	TRBJ1-5	CASTPLVGPTQPQHF
TRBV2	TRBJ1-2	CASSTHRGSDGYTF
TRBV5-8	TRBJ2-1	CASSPGQRTYNEQFF
TRBV11-2	TRBJ1-1	CASSLEGFTDTEAFF
TRBV13	TRBJ2-1	CASSPSGSSYNEQFF
TRBV2	TRBJ2-2	CASSGGREGVLNTGELFF
TRBV2	TRBJ2-2	CASSGQGAGGELFF
TRBV20-1	TRBJ1-1	CSARGAGWMAFF
TRBV29-1	TRBJ1-1	CSVGTRGGTEAFF
TRBV6-1	TRBJ1-1	CASSPLGGSATEAFF
TRBV18	TRBJ2-1	CASSPEAPGSVEQFF
TRBV4-1	TRBJ1-2	CASSQERDRLTF
TRBV11-2	TRBJ1-1	CASSLGQVTMNTEAFF
TRBV6-1	TRBJ2-5	CASSSRLAGRETQYF
TRBV6-5	TRBJ2-3	CASSYRYSSTDTQYF
TRBV29-1	TRBJ2-3	CSVEGQGANTDTQYF
TRBV4-2	TRBJ2-3	CASSPRTGGSSDTQYF
TRBV6-1	TRBJ1-2	CASRGTGDYGYTF
TRBV10-2	TRBJ1-1	CASSGTGGGTEAFF
TRBV7-8	TRBJ1-5	CASSFQGRYQPQHF
TRBV7-8	TRBJ1-2	CASSSDSYSNYGYTF
TRBV24-1	TRBJ2-7	CATQAQDNSPGEQYF
TRBV2	TRBJ2-7	CASSAHEQYF
TRBV10-3	TRBJ2-7	CAIRSAAYEQYF
TRBV15	TRBJ2-1	CATSGLRSRDEQFF
TRBV7-3	TRBJ2-2	CASSLQGVANTGELFF
TRBV3-1	TRBJ2-3	CASSQGTATDTQYF
TRBV7-3	TRBJ2-2	CASSPLQGDGELFF
TRBV20-1	TRBJ1-1	CSARGGVKTEAFF
TRBV5-1	TRBJ2-7	CASSLSLPYEQYF
TRBV19	TRBJ1-4	CASSLDTSDEKLFF
TRBV4-1	TRBJ2-1	CASSQGGGEQFF
TRBV5-1	TRBJ1-5	CASSLDSGGGQPQHF
TRBV6-1	TRBJ2-4	CASSPLWGPLAKNIQYF
TRBV2	TRBJ1-1	CASSERGRGLEAFF
TRBV2	TRBJ2-7	CASSQEGGVSSYEQYF
TRBV10-3	TRBJ2-7	CAISGQDSYEQYF
TRBV12-3/TRBV12-4	TRBJ2-3	CASVRGTSGGSQYF
TRBV14	TRBJ2-7	CASSQGTYYEQYF
TRBV27	TRBJ1-4	CASSSGPGANEKLFF
TRBV5-1	TRBJ1-1	CASSLGQGWDTEAFF
TRBV5-1	TRBJ1-2	CASSGAGLAPYGYTF